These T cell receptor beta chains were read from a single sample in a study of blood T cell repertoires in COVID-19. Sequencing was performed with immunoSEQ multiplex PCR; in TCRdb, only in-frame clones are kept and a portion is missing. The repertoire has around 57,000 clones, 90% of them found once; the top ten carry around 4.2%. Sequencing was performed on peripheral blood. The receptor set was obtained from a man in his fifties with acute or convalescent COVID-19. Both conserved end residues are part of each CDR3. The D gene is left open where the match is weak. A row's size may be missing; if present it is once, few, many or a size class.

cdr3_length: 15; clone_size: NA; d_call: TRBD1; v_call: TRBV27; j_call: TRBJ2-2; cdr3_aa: CASSSGQGNTGELFF; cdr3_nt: TGTGCCAGCAGTAGCGGACAGGGGAACACCGGGGAGCTGTTTTTT
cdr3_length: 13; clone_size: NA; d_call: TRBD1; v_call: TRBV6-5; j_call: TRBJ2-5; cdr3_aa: CASRPGQRKTQYF; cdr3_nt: TGTGCCAGCAGACCGGGACAGAGGAAGACCCAGTACTTC
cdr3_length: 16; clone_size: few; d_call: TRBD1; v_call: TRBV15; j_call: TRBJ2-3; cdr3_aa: CATSYSRDRGWNTQYF; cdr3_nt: TGTGCCACCAGCTATTCGCGGGACAGGGGGTGGAATACGCAGTATTTT
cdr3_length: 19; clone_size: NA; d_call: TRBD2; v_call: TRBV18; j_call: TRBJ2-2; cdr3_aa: CASSVKGLAGVRRTGELFF; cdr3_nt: TGTGCCAGCTCAGTGAAAGGACTAGCGGGAGTTCGTCGCACCGGGGAGCTGTTTTTT
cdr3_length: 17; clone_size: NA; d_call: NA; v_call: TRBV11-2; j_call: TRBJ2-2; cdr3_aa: CASSAGLLGSNTGELFF; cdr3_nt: TGTGCCAGCAGTGCGGGACTCCTCGGGTCGAACACCGGGGAGCTGTTTTTT
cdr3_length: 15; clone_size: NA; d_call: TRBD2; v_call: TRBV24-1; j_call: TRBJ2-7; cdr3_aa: CATSDPSGTGGEQYF; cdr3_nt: TGTGCCACCAGTGATCCTAGCGGGACCGGGGGCGAGCAGTACTTC
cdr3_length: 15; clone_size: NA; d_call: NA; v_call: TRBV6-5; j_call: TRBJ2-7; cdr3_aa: CASRPTFSGFEEQYF; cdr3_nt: TGTGCCAGCAGACCCACCTTCTCGGGATTCGAAGAGCAGTACTTC
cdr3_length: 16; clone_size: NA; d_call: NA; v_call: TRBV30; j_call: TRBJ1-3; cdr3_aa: CAWRQLQGGAGNTIYF; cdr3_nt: TGTGCCTGGAGACAACTTCAGGGAGGCGCTGGAAACACCATATATTTT
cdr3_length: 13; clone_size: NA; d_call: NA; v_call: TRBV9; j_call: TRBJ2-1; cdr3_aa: CASSVERSNEQFF; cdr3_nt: TGTGCCAGCAGCGTAGAACGGAGCAATGAGCAGTTCTTC
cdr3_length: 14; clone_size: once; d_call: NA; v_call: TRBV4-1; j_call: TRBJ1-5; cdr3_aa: CASSWTDKDQPQHF; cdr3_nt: TGCGCCAGCAGCTGGACAGACAAGGATCAGCCCCAGCATTTT
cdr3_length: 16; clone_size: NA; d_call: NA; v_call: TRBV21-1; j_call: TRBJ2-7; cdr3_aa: CASSKAALASSYEQYF; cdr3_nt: TGTGCCAGCAGCAAAGCGGCATTAGCGAGCTCCTACGAGCAGTACTTC
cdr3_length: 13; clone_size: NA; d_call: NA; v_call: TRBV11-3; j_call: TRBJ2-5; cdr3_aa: CASTPRGKETQYF; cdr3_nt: TGTGCCAGCACTCCCAGGGGCAAAGAGACCCAGTACTTC
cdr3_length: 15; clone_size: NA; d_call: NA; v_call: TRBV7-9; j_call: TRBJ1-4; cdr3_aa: CASSLFQGINEKLFF; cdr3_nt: TGTGCCAGCAGCTTATTTCAGGGGATTAATGAAAAACTGTTTTTT
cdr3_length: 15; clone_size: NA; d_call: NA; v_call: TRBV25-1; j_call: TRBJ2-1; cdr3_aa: CASSETGGSYNEQFF; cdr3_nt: TGTGCCAGCAGTGAGACCGGGGGCTCCTACAATGAGCAGTTCTTC
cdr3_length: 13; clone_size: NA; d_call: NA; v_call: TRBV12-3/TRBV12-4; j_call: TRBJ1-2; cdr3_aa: CASSLKGGYGYTF; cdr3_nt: TGTGCCAGCAGTTTGAAGGGCGGGTATGGCTACACCTTC
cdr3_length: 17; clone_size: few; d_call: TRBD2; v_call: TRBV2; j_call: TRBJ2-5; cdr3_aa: CASSDMTSGQYQETQYF; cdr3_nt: TGTGCCAGCAGTGATATGACTAGCGGGCAGTACCAAGAGACCCAGTACTTC
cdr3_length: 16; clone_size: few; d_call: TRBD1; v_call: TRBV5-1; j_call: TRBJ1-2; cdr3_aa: CASSQSGGWGGHGYTF; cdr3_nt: TGCGCCAGCAGCCAATCAGGGGGCTGGGGCGGACATGGCTACACCTTC
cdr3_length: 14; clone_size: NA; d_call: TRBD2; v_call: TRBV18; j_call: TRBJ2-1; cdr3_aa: CASSPKREFNEQFF; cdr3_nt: TGTGCCAGCTCACCCAAGCGGGAGTTTAATGAGCAGTTCTTC
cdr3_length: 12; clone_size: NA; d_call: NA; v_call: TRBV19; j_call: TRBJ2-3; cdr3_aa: CASSLRTDTQYF; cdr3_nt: TGTGCCAGTAGTCTACGCACAGATACGCAGTATTTT
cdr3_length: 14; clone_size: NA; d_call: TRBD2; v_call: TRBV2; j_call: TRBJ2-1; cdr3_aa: CASIRTRYEDEQFF; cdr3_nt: TGTGCCAGCATACGGACTAGGTATGAGGATGAGCAGTTCTTC
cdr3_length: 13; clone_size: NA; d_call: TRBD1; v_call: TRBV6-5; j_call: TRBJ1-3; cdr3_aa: CASWTGTGNTIYF; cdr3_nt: TGTGCCAGCTGGACAGGGACGGGAAACACCATATATTTT
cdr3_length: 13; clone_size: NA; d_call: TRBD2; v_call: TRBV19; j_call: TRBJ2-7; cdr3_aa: CASKRGASYEQYF; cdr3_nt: TGTGCCAGTAAGCGGGGAGCCTCCTACGAGCAGTACTTC
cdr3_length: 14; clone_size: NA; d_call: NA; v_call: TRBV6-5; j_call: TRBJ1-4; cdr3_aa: CASSYGLRFEKLFF; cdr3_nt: TGTGCCAGCAGTTACGGGTTGCGGTTTGAAAAACTGTTTTTT
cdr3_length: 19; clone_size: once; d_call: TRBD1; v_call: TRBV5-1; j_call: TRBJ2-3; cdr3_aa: CASSFVDGTVHLKADTQYF; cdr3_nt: TGCGCCAGCAGCTTTGTAGATGGGACAGTTCATTTAAAGGCAGATACGCAGTATTTT
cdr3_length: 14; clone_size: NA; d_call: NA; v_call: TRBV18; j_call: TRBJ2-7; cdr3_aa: CASSSSGSHYEQYF; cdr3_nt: TGTGCCAGCTCAAGTTCGGGATCCCACTACGAGCAGTACTTC
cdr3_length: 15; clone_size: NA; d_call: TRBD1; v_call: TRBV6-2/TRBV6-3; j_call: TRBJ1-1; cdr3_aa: CASSTRTGGDTEAFF; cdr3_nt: TGTGCCAGCAGTACGCGGACAGGGGGCGACACTGAAGCTTTCTTT
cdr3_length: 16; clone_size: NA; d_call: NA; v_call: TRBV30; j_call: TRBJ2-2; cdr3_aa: CAWSVPGRPNTGELFF; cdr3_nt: TGTGCCTGGAGTGTACCGGGTAGACCGAACACCGGGGAGCTGTTTTTT
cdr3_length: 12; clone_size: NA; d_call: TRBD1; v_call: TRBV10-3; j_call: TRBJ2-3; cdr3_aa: CAIGTETDTQYF; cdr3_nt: TGTGCCATCGGGACAGAGACAGATACGCAGTATTTT
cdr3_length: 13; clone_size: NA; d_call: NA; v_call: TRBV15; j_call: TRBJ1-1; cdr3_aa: CATSRAGATEAFF; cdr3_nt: TGTGCCACCAGCAGAGCAGGGGCCACTGAAGCTTTCTTT
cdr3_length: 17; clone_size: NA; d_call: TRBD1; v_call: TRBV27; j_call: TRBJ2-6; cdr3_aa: CASSPGTGRSGANVLTF; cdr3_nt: TGTGCCAGCAGTCCCGGGACAGGTCGTTCTGGGGCCAACGTCCTGACTTTC
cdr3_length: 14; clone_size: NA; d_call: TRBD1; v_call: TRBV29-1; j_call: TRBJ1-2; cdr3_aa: CSVPAGGSWDGYTF; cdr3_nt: TGCAGCGTTCCCGCAGGGGGCTCATGGGATGGCTACACCTTC
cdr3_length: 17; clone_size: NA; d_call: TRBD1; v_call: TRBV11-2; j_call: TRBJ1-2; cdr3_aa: CASSLGQGAMVIYGYTF; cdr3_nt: TGTGCCAGCAGCTTAGGGCAGGGGGCGATGGTGATCTATGGCTACACCTTC
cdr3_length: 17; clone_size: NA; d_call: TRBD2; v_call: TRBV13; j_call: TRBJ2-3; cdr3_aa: CASSLTRGRTSTDTQYF; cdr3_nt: TGTGCCAGCAGCCTAACACGCGGGAGGACTAGCACAGATACGCAGTATTTT
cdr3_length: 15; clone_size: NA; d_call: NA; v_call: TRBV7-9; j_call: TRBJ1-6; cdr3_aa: CASSPTSPRYSPLHF; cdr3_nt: TGTGCCAGCAGCCCGACAAGCCCCAGATATTCACCCCTCCACTTT
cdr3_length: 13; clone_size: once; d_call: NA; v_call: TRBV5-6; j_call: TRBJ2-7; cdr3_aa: CASYTDSSYEQYF; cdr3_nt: TGTGCCAGCTATACGGACAGCTCCTACGAGCAGTACTTC
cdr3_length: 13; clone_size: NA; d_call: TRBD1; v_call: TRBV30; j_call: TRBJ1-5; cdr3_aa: CAWSLDRDQPQHF; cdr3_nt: TGTGCCTGGAGTCTCGACAGGGACCAGCCCCAGCATTTT
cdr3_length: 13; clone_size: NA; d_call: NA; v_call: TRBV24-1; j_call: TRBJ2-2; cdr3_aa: CATSDPNTGELFF; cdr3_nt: TGTGCCACCAGTGATCCAAACACCGGGGAGCTGTTTTTT
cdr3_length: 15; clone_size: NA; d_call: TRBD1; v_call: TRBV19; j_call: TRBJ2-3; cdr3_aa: CASSIGGQDIDTQYF; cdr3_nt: TGTGCCAGTAGTATAGGGGGACAGGACATAGATACGCAGTATTTT
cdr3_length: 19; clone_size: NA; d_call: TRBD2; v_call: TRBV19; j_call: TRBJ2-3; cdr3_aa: CARATLGLAGGPGTDTQYF; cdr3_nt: TGTGCCAGAGCCACCCTCGGACTAGCGGGAGGGCCAGGCACAGATACGCAGTATTTT
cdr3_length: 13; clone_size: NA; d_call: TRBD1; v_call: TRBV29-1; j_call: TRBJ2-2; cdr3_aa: CSGGDRPTGELFF; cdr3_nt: TGCAGCGGGGGGGACAGGCCCACCGGGGAGCTGTTTTTT
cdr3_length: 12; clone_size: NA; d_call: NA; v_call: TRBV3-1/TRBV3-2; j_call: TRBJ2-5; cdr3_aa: CASSQSGKTQYF; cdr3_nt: TGTGCCAGCAGCCAATCGGGAAAGACCCAGTACTTC
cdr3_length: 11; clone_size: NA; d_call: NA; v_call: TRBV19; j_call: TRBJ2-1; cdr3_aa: CASSISGEQFF; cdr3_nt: TGTGCCAGTAGTATTTCGGGGGAGCAGTTCTTC
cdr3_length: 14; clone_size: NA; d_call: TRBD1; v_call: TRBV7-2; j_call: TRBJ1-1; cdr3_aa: CASSPRTGGSEAFF; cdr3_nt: TGTGCCAGCAGCCCCCGGACAGGAGGATCTGAAGCTTTCTTT
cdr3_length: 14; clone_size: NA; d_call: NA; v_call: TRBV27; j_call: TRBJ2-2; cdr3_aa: CANPARRGTGELFF; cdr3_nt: TGTGCCAATCCAGCAAGGCGGGGCACCGGGGAGCTGTTTTTT
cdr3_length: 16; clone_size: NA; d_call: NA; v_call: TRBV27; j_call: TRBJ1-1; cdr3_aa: CASSLKQNQIRAEAFF; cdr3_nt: TGTGCCAGCAGTTTGAAACAGAACCAAATCAGGGCTGAAGCTTTCTTT
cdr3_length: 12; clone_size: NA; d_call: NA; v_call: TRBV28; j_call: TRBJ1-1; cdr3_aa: CASSQTWTEAFF; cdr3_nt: TGTGCCAGCAGTCAAACATGGACTGAAGCTTTCTTT
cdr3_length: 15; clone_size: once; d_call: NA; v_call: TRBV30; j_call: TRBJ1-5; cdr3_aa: CAWSPPGFNNQPQHF; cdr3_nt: TGTGCCTGGAGTCCTCCCGGGTTTAACAATCAGCCCCAGCATTTT
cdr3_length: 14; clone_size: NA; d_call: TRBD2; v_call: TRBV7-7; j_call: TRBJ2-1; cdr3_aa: CASSLSGAYNEQFF; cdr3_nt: TGTGCCAGCAGTCTAAGCGGGGCCTACAATGAGCAGTTCTTC
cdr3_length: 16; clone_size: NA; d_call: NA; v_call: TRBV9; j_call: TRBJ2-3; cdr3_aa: CASSPPTATSTDTQYF; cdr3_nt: TGTGCCAGCAGCCCACCGACGGCGACTAGCACAGATACGCAGTATTTT